The following is a T cell receptor beta chain sequence with its context. The sample is drawn from a study of blood T cell repertoires in COVID-19. Profiling relied on immunoSEQ multiplex PCR, and the TCRdb table lists in-frame clones only, not all of them. The data show 150,000 or so clones, with around 85% seen just once and roughly 8% held by the top ten. V was cut by 6 bases and J by 2 bases, with 14 bases left in between. This CDR3 is 15 amino acids long. CDR1 is MDHEN and CDR2 is SYDVKM in the germline V gene. The chain combines TRBV28 with TRBJ2-1; D may be TRBD2 (5 bases). Sequencing input: peripheral blood. The TCR originated in a man in his sixties with acute or convalescent COVID-19. CDR3 region: CASSLEGGAYNEQFF. The CDR3 region has the DNA TGTGCCAGCAGCTTAGAAGGAGGAGCCTACAATGAGCAGTTCTTC.